This paragraph covers one T cell receptor (beta chain) sequence. Its cognate antigen is unknown. The data were obtained in a study of T cell responses to AZD1222 COVID-19 vaccine. Study-wide results and limits: Repertoire sampling was restricted to post-peak T cell response timepoints. The donor cohort was predominantly white British with a female majority, and clonal diversity may have been underestimated.

CDR1 is SGHRS and CDR2 is YFSETQ in the germline V gene. The CDR3 totals 14 residues. The germline V and J ends were trimmed by 3 bases and 3 bases, with 10 bases remaining between them. Assay used: immunoSEQ multiplex PCR; TCRdb lists only in-frame clones, some missing. The table lists 150,000 or so clones, 90% of them singletons. The V and J genes are TRBV5-1 and TRBJ2-1, with a tentative D call TRBD1 (6 bases). The starting material was peripheral blood, obtained 28 days after the second AZD1222 dose. This receptor was identified in an adult who received the AZD1222 COVID-19 vaccine. For the CDR3, the DNA is TGCGCCAGCAGCTGGGGACAAAGCTACAATGAGCAGTTCTTC. Translating it yields CASSWGQSYNEQFF.